This TCR beta chain came from a study of blood T cell repertoires in COVID-19. Overall study: COVID-19 samples collected from the United States, Italy and Spain covered acute and convalescent phases. PBMCs, B-cell-depleted T cells, or T cells provided the cDNA or gDNA that made up the material.

Here immunoSEQ multiplex PCR was the method, and the copy in TCRdb shows in-frame clones only, minus some. The data hold fewer than 250,000 clones, with around 84% observed a single time. Germline-derived CDR1 and CDR2 are SNHLY and FYNNEI. V shed 4 bases and J shed 2 bases, with 5 bases lying between them. The CDR3 consists of 12 residues. Seattle patients were enrolled while actively infected and followed longitudinally. Material for sequencing was peripheral blood. This sequence originates from an elderly woman with COVID-19, enrolled during active disease. The chain carries TRBV2 and TRBJ2-5; D gene uncertain. The DNA for the CDR3 is TGTGCCAGCAGTGTTCTACAAGAGACCCAGTACTTC. Translating it yields CASSVLQETQYF.